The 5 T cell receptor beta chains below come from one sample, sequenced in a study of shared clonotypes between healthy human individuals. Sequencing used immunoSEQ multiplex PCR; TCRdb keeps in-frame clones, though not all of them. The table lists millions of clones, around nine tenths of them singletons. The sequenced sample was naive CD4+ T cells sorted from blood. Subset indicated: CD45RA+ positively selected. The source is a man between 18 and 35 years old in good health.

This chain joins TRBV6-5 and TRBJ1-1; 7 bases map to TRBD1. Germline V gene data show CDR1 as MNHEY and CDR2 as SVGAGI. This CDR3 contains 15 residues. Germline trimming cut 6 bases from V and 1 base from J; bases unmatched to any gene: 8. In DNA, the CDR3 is TGTGCCAGCAGGAGGGGACAGAAGAAGAACACTGAAGCTTTCTTT. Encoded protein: CASRRGQKKNTEAFF.

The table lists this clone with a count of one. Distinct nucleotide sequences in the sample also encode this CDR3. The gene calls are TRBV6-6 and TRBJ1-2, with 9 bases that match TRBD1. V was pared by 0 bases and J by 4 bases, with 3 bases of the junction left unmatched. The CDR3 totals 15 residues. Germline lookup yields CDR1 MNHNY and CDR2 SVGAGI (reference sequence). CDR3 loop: CASSYSDRGSYGYTF. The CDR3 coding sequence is TGTGCCAGCAGTTACTCGGACAGGGGAAGCTATGGCTACACCTTC.

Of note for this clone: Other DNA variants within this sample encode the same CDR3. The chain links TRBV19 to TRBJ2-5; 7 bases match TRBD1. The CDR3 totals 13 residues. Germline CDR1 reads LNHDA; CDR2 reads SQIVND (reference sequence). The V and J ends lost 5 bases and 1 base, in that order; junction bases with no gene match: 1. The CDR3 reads CASSGTAQETQYF. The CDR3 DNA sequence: TGTGCCAGTAGTGGGACAGCCCAAGAGACCCAGTACTTC.

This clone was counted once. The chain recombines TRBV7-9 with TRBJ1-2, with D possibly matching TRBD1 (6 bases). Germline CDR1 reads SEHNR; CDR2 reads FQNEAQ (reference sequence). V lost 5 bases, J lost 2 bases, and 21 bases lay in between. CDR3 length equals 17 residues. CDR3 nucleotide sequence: TGTGCCAGCAGCGCCGCTTCCAGTTACAGGGTAAACTATGGCTACACCTTC. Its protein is CASSAASSYRVNYGYTF.

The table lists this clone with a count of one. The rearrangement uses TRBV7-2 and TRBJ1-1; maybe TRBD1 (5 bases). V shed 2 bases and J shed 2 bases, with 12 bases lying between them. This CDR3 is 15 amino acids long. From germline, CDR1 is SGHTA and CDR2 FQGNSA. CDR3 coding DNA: TGTGCCAGCAGCTTAACCGGGACTTATAACACTGAAGCTTTCTTT. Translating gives CASSLTGTYNTEAFF.